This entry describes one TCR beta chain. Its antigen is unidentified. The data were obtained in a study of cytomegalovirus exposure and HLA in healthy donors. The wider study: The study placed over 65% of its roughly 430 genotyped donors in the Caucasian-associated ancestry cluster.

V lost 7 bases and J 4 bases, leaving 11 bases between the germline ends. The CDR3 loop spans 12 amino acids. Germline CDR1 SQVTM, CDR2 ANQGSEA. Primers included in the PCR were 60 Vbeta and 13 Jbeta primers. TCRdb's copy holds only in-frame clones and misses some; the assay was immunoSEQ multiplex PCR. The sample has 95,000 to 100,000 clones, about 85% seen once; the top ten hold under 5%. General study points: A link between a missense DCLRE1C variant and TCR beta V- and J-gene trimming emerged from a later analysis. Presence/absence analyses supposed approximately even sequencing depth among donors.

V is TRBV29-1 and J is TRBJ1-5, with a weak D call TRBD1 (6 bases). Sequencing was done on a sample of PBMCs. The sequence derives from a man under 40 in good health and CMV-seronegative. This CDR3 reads CSDRVSNQPQHF. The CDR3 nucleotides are TGCAGCGACAGGGTCTCTAATCAGCCCCAGCATTTT.